One and the same sample provided the 21 T cell receptor beta chains below, sequenced in a study of blood T cell repertoires in COVID-19. Profiled with immunoSEQ multiplex PCR; TCRdb holds only in-frame clones, not every one. The sample has about 320,000 clones; approximately 91% are singletons. What was sequenced was PBMCs or T cells enriched from blood (not recorded which). These receptors originate from a man aged 60-69 years who had recovered from COVID-19.

This chain connects TRBV11-2 to TRBJ2-7; TRBD2 aligns across 7 bases. J lost 2 bases, V lost 0 bases, and 1 base had no gene match. Germline CDR1 is SGHAT and CDR2 is FQNNGV. The CDR3 length is 14 residues. The CDR3 is CASSLDAGAYEQYF. CDR3 in DNA: TGTGCCAGCAGCTTAGATGCGGGGGCCTACGAGCAGTACTTC.

The CDR3 sequence is CASSPPVGVRETQYF. The CDR3 DNA sequence: TGTGCCAGCTCACCACCGGTAGGGGTCCGAGAGACCCAGTACTTC. This chain joins TRBV18 and TRBJ2-5, with D maybe TRBD1 (5 bases). The V end was cut by 0 bases, the J end by 4 bases, with 12 bases between. The germline V gene encodes CDR1 KGHSH and CDR2 LQKENI. The CDR3 loop spans 15 amino acids.

This chain joins TRBV5-6 and TRBJ2-1; D possibly corresponds to TRBD2 (6 bases). The V gene lost 2 bases and the J gene lost 7 bases, with 16 bases spanning the gap. The CDR3 loop spans 15 amino acids. Germline loops: CDR1 SGHDT, CDR2 YYEEEE. The chain's CDR3 is CASSLTSRSRNEQFF. The CDR3 DNA reads TGTGCCAGCAGCTTAACTAGCCGCTCACGTAATGAGCAGTTCTTC.

The chain has TRBV9 and TRBJ1-3; D is possibly TRBD1 (6 bases). Per the germline V gene, CDR1 is SGDLS and CDR2 is YYNGEE. The V and J ends lost 4 bases and 1 base respectively, with 12 bases between them. The CDR3 contains 15 residues. In DNA, the CDR3 is TGTGCCAGCAGCCCCCGGACAGTTTCTGGAAACACCATATATTTT. Protein: CASSPRTVSGNTIYF.

This chain connects TRBV4-3 to TRBJ1-1, with a tentative D call TRBD1 (5 bases). The CDR3 is 15 amino acids. The V gene's germline CDR1 is LGHNA and CDR2 YSLEER. Between the trimmed V and J ends, which lost 3 bases and 1 base, there was a span of 12 bases. The chain's CDR3 is CASSHGFRGNTEAFF. The CDR3 DNA reads TGCGCCAGCAGCCATGGTTTTAGGGGGAACACTGAAGCTTTCTTT.

The chain is built from TRBV7-9 and TRBJ2-5; no reliable D call. This CDR3 is built from 15 residues. CDR1 SEHNR and CDR2 FQNEAQ come from the germline V gene (reference sequence). The V end was cut by 1 base, the J end by 0 bases, with 9 bases between. The DNA for the CDR3 is TGTGCCAGCAGCTTAGTCCGAGGAGACCAAGAGACCCAGTACTTC. It encodes CASSLVRGDQETQYF.

V and J are TRBV28 and TRBJ2-7; 11 bases map to TRBD2. The CDR3 sequence is 15 residues long. The germline gives CDR1 MDHEN, CDR2 SYDVKM. J gave up 2 bases and V 5 bases, and 5 bases lay outside the gene matches. The CDR3 sequence: CASSPRLAGTYEQYF. As DNA, the CDR3 is TGTGCCAGCAGTCCAAGACTAGCGGGAACCTACGAGCAGTACTTC. Complete variable domain (other parts from reference TRBV28 and TRBJ2-7): DVKVTQSSRYLVKRTGEKVFLECVQDMDHENMFWYRQDPGLGLRLIYFSYDVKMKEKGDIPEGYSVSREKKERFSLILESASTNQTSMYLCASSPRLAGTYEQYFGPGTRLTVT.

The chain uses TRBV2 and TRBJ1-6; possible D gene TRBD1, 6 bases. The CDR3 runs 13 residues. Trimming took off 8 bases at V and 7 bases at J, with 12 bases between the two ends. From germline, CDR1 is SNHLY and CDR2 FYNNEI. The CDR3 protein is CASVWTANSPLHF. The CDR3 DNA sequence: TGTGCCAGCGTGTGGACAGCCAATTCACCCCTCCACTTT.

The chain links TRBV11-3 to TRBJ2-7; D is possibly TRBD2 (7 bases). Germline V gene sequence: CDR1 SGHNT, CDR2 YENEEA. The CDR3 consists of 20 residues. The ends were cut back, 0 bases at V and 1 base at J, with 25 bases in the middle. CDR3 nucleotide sequence: TGTGCCAGCAGCTTAGATTGGGGGGGGCTAGCCTACCGTTGGTCCTACGAGCAGTACTTC. Its protein is CASSLDWGGLAYRWSYEQYF.

The V and J genes are TRBV28 and TRBJ2-7; D ambiguous. The length of the CDR3 is 10 residues. Trimming took off 3 bases at V and 7 bases at J, with 4 bases between the two ends. Germline V gives CDR1 MDHEN, CDR2 SYDVKM. CDR3 sequence reads: CASSFKEQYF. CDR3 nucleotide sequence: TGTGCCAGCAGTTTCAAAGAGCAGTACTTC.

This chain links TRBV5-4 with TRBJ2-1; 7 nucleotides match TRBD1. Germline V lookup: CDR1 SGHNT, CDR2 YYREEE (reference sequence). The CDR3 runs to 16 residues. V trimming: 0 bases; J trimming: 2 bases; junction bases outside the gene matches: 5. This CDR3 reads CASSLAMGQTYNEQFF. The CDR3 DNA is TGTGCCAGCAGCTTGGCGATGGGACAGACCTACAATGAGCAGTTCTTC.

With respect to this clone: One junction end disagrees with the germline gene, perhaps due to a read error. V usage is TRBV19 and J usage is TRBJ1-2; D not resolved. The CDR3 has 14 residues. Germline CDR1 LNHDA, CDR2 SQIVND (reference sequence). In nucleotides, the CDR3 is TGTGCCAGTAGTATTTTTGAGGGATACTACGGCTACACCTTC. It specifies CASSIFEGYYGYTF.

The chain joins TRBV28 to TRBJ2-3; possibly TRBD1 for D (5 bases). The germline V gene has CDR1 MDHEN and CDR2 SYDVKM. The V and J ends lost 3 bases and 3 bases respectively, with 7 bases between them. The CDR3 is 13 residues long. CDR3 nucleotides: TGTGCCAGCAGTTTGGGGCCGACAGATACGCAGTATTTT. As protein: CASSLGPTDTQYF.

The chain recombines TRBV28 with TRBJ2-7, with 9 nucleotides matching TRBD1. J gave up 5 bases and V 2 bases, and 13 bases lay outside the gene matches. CDR1 is MDHEN, CDR2 SYDVKM, per germline. The CDR3 totals 17 residues. The CDR3 DNA reads TGTGCCAGCAGTTTAGGGGGGGTGCGGACAGGGGTTGACGAGCAGTACTTC. Its protein product is CASSLGGVRTGVDEQYF.

This chain joins TRBV18 and TRBJ1-5, with D unclear. V was clipped by 3 bases and J by 1 base, with 10 bases between them. The V gene's germline CDR1 is KGHSH and CDR2 LQKENI. The CDR3 loop spans 15 amino acids. The CDR3 DNA reads TGTGCCAGCTCACCTCTGGAGGGAAGCAATCAGCCCCAGCATTTT. Translated: CASSPLEGSNQPQHF.

V usage is TRBV4-3 and J usage is TRBJ1-6, with D hard to call. This CDR3 is 16 amino acids long. The V gene lost 0 bases and the J gene lost 9 bases, with 15 bases spanning the gap. Germline loops: CDR1 LGHNA, CDR2 YSLEER. The CDR3 spells CASSQDRGLFFSPLHF. The CDR3, as DNA: TGCGCCAGCAGCCAAGATCGAGGACTCTTCTTTTCACCCCTCCACTTT.

The chain links TRBV18 to TRBJ2-7; unclear D gene. CDR1 and CDR2 (germline): KGHSH, LQKENI. This CDR3 spans 14 amino acids. Between the trimmed V and J ends, which lost 5 bases and 2 bases, there was a span of 13 bases. The CDR3 loop is CASSGGDGAYEQYF. CDR3 DNA: TGTGCCAGCTCAGGCGGAGATGGCGCCTACGAGCAGTACTTC. Combining the CDR3 with reference TRBV18 and TRBJ2-7 gives the whole variable domain NAGVMQNPRHLVRRRGQEARLRCSPMKGHSHVYWYRQLPEEGLKFMVYLQKENIIDESGMPKERFSAEFPKEGPSILRIQQVVRGDSAAYFCASSGGDGAYEQYFGPGTRLTVT.

The rearrangement uses TRBV3-1 (or the pseudogene TRBV3-2) and TRBJ1-5; tentative D call: TRBD1 (5 bases). Per the germline V gene, CDR1 is LGHDT and CDR2 is YNNKEL (reference sequence). With 0 bases removed from V and 7 bases from J, the gap between germline ends came to 16 bases. This CDR3 spans 16 amino acids. CDR3 nucleotides: TGTGCCAGCAGCCAAGATAGGGGTTCTGGAGTACAGCCCCAGCATTTT. This codes for CASSQDRGSGVQPQHF.

The gene calls are TRBV2 and TRBJ2-1, with D unresolved. The CDR3 is made up of 14 amino acids. CDR1 SNHLY and CDR2 FYNNEI come from the germline V gene. The ends were cut back, 4 bases at V and 4 bases at J, with 11 bases in the middle. The DNA of the CDR3 is TGTGCCAGCAGTGGCCTACTCAGGTACAATGAGCAGTTCTTC. It is translated as CASSGLLRYNEQFF.

The chain carries TRBV3-1 (or the pseudogene TRBV3-2) and TRBJ2-6; the D is unclear. The CDR3 has 15 amino acids. Trimming took 2 bases from V and 1 from J, leaving 6 bases between them. Germline V CDR1 and CDR2: LGHDT, YNNKEL (reference sequence). The CDR3 nucleotides read TGTGCCAGCAGCCAATCCAGGTCTGGGGCCAACGTCCTGACTTTC. Its protein product is CASSQSRSGANVLTF.

The chain is built from TRBV6-5 and TRBJ1-2, with D possibly being TRBD1 (5 bases). Germline V lookup: CDR1 MNHEY, CDR2 SVGAGI. Trimming left V 2 bases short and J 4 bases short, with 11 bases between. This CDR3 is built from 14 residues. This chain's CDR3 is CASSYPAGSYGYTF. The CDR3 bases are TGTGCCAGCAGTTACCCCGCAGGGTCCTATGGCTACACCTTC.